This passage covers 5 T cell receptor beta chains from one sample sequenced in a study of OX40 agonist ivuxolimab in advanced cancers. TCRdb's copy holds only in-frame clones and misses some; the assay was immunoSEQ multiplex PCR. Of roughly 70,000 clones in the sample, around 85% were seen once. This material consisted of CD4+ or CD8+ T cells sorted from blood, taken in a trial of the OX40 agonist ivuxolimab. Receptor source: an adult with an advanced solid tumor such as melanoma, head and neck, liver or kidney cancer.

The chain links TRBV7-3 to TRBJ2-2; D might be TRBD1 (5 bases). The CDR3 consists of 15 residues. Germline V lookup: CDR1 SGHTA, CDR2 FQGTGA. V was trimmed by 7 bases and J by 8 bases, leaving 20 bases between them. Here the CDR3 reads CASTLRGSQGGELFF. The DNA for the CDR3 is TGTGCCAGCACCCTTAGGGGATCCCAAGGGGGGGAGCTGTTTTTT.

The chain combines TRBV4-1 with TRBJ1-1; a possible D gene is TRBD1 (5 bases). Trimming removed 8 bases at V and 3 bases at J, with 7 bases between. In germline, CDR1 is MGHRA, CDR2 YSYEKL. The CDR3 runs 11 residues. The CDR3 region has the DNA TGCGCCAGCGTGGGGCACACTGAAGCTTTCTTT. Amino acids: CASVGHTEAFF.

This clone was observed a handful of times. V gene TRBV10-3 combines with J gene TRBJ1-3; D perhaps matches TRBD1 (5 bases). Germline V CDR1 and CDR2: ENHRY, SYGVKD. Between the trimmed V and J ends, which lost 10 bases and 2 bases, there was a span of 12 bases. CDR3 length: 13 amino acids. The CDR3 coding sequence is TGTGCCAGCGGGACGGCCACTGGAAACACCATATATTTT. This sequence encodes CASGTATGNTIYF.

The gene calls are TRBV7-2 and TRBJ2-5; D unresolved. The CDR3 consists of 14 residues. V was shortened by 0 bases and J by 4 bases, with 9 bases between the two germline ends. Looked up from germline, CDR1 is SGHTA and CDR2 is FQGNSA. As DNA, the CDR3 is TGTGCCAGCAGCTTAGCGGGGAACTCAGAGACCCAGTACTTC. Its translation is CASSLAGNSETQYF.

V gene TRBV10-3 combines with J gene TRBJ2-5, with D maybe TRBD1 (6 bases). This CDR3 is built from 13 residues. Trimming removed 2 bases from V and 6 bases from J, with 10 bases in between. Germline V gene data show CDR1 as ENHRY and CDR2 as SYGVKD. The CDR3 reads CAISERDTQTQYF. CDR3 nucleotides: TGTGCCATCAGTGAGCGGGACACACAGACCCAGTACTTC.